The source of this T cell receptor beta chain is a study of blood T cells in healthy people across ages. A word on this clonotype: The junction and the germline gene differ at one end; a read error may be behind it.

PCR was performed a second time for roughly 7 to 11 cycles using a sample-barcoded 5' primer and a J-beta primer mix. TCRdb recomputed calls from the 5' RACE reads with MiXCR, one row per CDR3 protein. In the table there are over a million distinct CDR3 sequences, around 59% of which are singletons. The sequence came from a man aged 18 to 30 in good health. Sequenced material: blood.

The CDR3 nucleotides read TGTGCCAACAGCTTAGCCGGGGCTGCCTACAATGAGCAGTTCTTC. Translating gives CANSLAGAAYNEQFF. The rearrangement links TRBV7-2 to TRBJ2-1; D may match TRBD1 or TRBD2 (5 bases each). Germline CDR1 and CDR2: SGHTA and FQGNSA. The CDR3 runs to 15 residues.